Listed below are T cell receptor beta chains from one sample, sequenced in a study of cytotoxic CD8 clonotypes in ibrutinib-treated CLL. The method was immunoSEQ multiplex PCR; TCRdb's version includes in-frame clones alone and lacks a portion of them. The table lists some 130,000 clones, about 85% of them singletons. This sample comprised PBMCs, obtained after 24 months of ibrutinib treatment. These receptors all stem from a human donor with chronic lymphocytic leukemia. Both conserved end residues are part of each CDR3. The D gene is left open where the match is weak. Some rows mark clone size as missing; the rest say once, few, many or name a class of expanded clone.

v_call,j_call,clone_size,d_call,cdr3_aa,cdr3_nt
TRBV7-2,TRBJ2-7,-,-,CASSLGGASSYEQYF,TGTGCCAGCAGCTTAGGGGGGGCTTCGTCCTACGAGCAGTACTTC
TRBV11-2,TRBJ2-1,-,-,CASRRPVTNEQFF,TGTGCCAGCAGGCGGCCGGTCACCAATGAGCAGTTCTTC
TRBV6-5,TRBJ2-2,-,-,CASIKGGLNTGELFF,TGTGCCAGCATCAAGGGGGGCTTGAACACCGGGGAGCTGTTTTTT
TRBV27,TRBJ2-1,-,TRBD2,CAKTSPYNEQFF,TGTGCCAAGACTAGCCCTTACAATGAGCAGTTCTTC
TRBV6-1,TRBJ2-7,-,-,CASSETVARGYEQYF,TGTGCCAGCAGTGAAACGGTGGCCCGTGGCTACGAGCAGTACTTC
TRBV10-3,TRBJ2-1,-,TRBD2,CAISGGGAYNEQFF,TGTGCCATCAGCGGCGGGGGGGCCTACAATGAGCAGTTCTTC
TRBV28,TRBJ1-2,-,TRBD1,CASSSEGTGSYGYTF,TGTGCCAGCAGTTCTGAGGGGACAGGGTCCTATGGCTACACCTTC
TRBV18,TRBJ1-1,-,-,CASSPLERNTEAFF,TGTGCCAGCTCACCACTGGAGCGAAACACTGAAGCTTTCTTT
TRBV21-1,TRBJ2-3,-,-,CASSKGSSSGGARTQYF,TGTGCCAGCAGCAAGGGGTCATCTAGCGGGGGGGCGCGGACGCAGTATTTT
TRBV6-5,TRBJ2-7,-,-,CASRGMGSLYEQYF,TGTGCCAGCAGGGGAATGGGCAGCCTTTACGAGCAGTACTTC
TRBV9,TRBJ2-3,-,-,CASSVGPALTDTQYF,TGTGCCAGCAGCGTAGGGCCTGCTCTCACAGATACGCAGTATTTT
TRBV7-2,TRBJ2-5,-,-,CASSGLAETQYF,TGTGCCAGCAGCGGGCTAGCTGAGACCCAGTACTTC
TRBV6-1,TRBJ1-3,-,-,CASSERVAGASSGNTIYF,TGTGCCAGCAGTGAGAGGGTAGCGGGGGCGAGCTCTGGAAACACCATATATTTT
TRBV14,TRBJ2-3,-,TRBD2,CASSQPSGGAYDTQYF,TGTGCCAGCAGCCAACCTAGCGGGGGGGCTTATGATACGCAGTATTTT
TRBV27,TRBJ2-5,-,-,CASSSWDMQETQYF,TGTGCCAGCAGCTCCTGGGACATGCAAGAGACCCAGTACTTC
TRBV19,TRBJ2-6,-,TRBD2,CASSIVLAGSSGANVLTF,TGTGCCAGTAGTATAGTTCTAGCGGGCAGCTCTGGGGCCAACGTCCTGACTTTC
TRBV9,TRBJ2-5,-,TRBD2,CASSVVAGAGETQYF,TGTGCCAGCAGCGTGGTAGCGGGGGCTGGGGAGACCCAGTACTTC
TRBV6-6,TRBJ1-5,once,-,CASSPGSGARQPQHF,TGTGCCAGCAGCCCGGGTTCGGGGGCTCGGCAGCCCCAGCATTTT
TRBV27,TRBJ2-7,-,TRBD1,CASSFYRGPYEQYF,TGTGCCAGCAGTTTTTACAGGGGGCCGTACGAGCAGTACTTC
TRBV4-3,TRBJ1-2,-,TRBD1,CASSQTRDRGQGYTF,TGCGCCAGCAGCCAGACCCGGGACAGGGGGCAAGGCTACACCTTC
TRBV7-9,TRBJ1-2,-,-,CASSLGQANHGYTF,TGTGCCAGCAGCTTGGGGCAGGCGAATCATGGCTACACCTTC
TRBV6-6,TRBJ1-1,-,TRBD1,CASSHGDREVTEAFF,TGTGCCAGCAGCCACGGGGACAGGGAGGTGACTGAAGCTTTCTTT
TRBV27,TRBJ2-7,-,-,CASSLSGGQDSYEQYF,TGTGCCAGCAGTTTATCGGGGGGCCAGGACTCCTACGAGCAGTACTTC
TRBV30,TRBJ2-5,-,-,CAWGTRGGFQETQYF,TGTGCCTGGGGTACCAGGGGTGGGTTCCAAGAGACCCAGTACTTC
TRBV5-1,TRBJ1-4,-,-,CASSFSVGHPNEKLFF,TGCGCCAGCAGCTTTAGTGTCGGGCATCCTAATGAAAAACTGTTTTTT
TRBV4-1,TRBJ1-2,-,TRBD1,CASSQEDRGDYGYTF,TGCGCCAGCAGCCAAGAGGACAGGGGAGACTATGGCTACACCTTC
TRBV7-8,TRBJ1-2,-,-,CASSLAGGDYGYTF,TGTGCCAGCAGCTTAGCGGGAGGGGACTATGGCTACACCTTC